Below are 26 T cell receptor beta chains sequenced from a single sample in a study of glioma-infiltrating T cells. The iRepertoire nested amplicon-rescue multiplex PCR amplified TCR alpha and beta CDR3s from RNA. MiXCR, run by TCRdb on the multiplex PCR reads, gives a single entry per CDR3 protein. Here the sample spans more than 100,000 distinct CDR3 sequences, about 30% being singletons. The sequencing sample was made of glioma tissue, nonneoplastic brain tissue, or PBMCs (not recorded which). The origin of the receptors is a human donor with low-grade glioma or glioblastoma, undergoing nonglioma brain surgery, or in good health (not recorded which).

This clonotype has at least ten counts. V is TRBV19 and J is TRBJ2-1; possibly TRBD1 for D (5 bases). Germline V gene data show CDR1 as LNHDA and CDR2 as SQIVND (reference sequence). This CDR3 region has 15 residues. Trimming cost V 3 bases and J 7 bases, with 16 bases left between them. CDR3: CASSMRQGLANEQFF. CDR3 DNA: TGTGCCAGTAGTATGCGGCAGGGTTTGGCAAATGAGCAGTTCTTC. Combining the CDR3 with reference TRBV19 and TRBJ2-1 gives the whole variable domain DGGITQSPKYLFRKEGQNVTLSCEQNLNHDAMYWYRQDPGQGLRLIYYSQIVNDFQKGDIAEGYSVSREKKESFPLTVTSAQKNPTAFYLCASSMRQGLANEQFFGPGTRLTVL.

This clonotype was seen a handful of times. V usage is TRBV4-3 and J usage is TRBJ2-2, with D unclear. CDR1 and CDR2 from the germline V gene are LGHNA and YSLEER. With 0 bases removed from V and 1 base from J, the gap between germline ends came to 9 bases. This CDR3 spans 16 amino acids. The CDR3 DNA follows: TGCGCCAGCAGCCAAGATTCGGCAGGGAACACCGGGGAGCTGTTTTTT. Its translation is CASSQDSAGNTGELFF.

At least ten counts were recorded for this clonotype. The V and J genes are TRBV20-1 and TRBJ2-1; 7 nucleotides agree with TRBD1. V lost 6 bases to trimming and J lost 16 bases; unmatched junction nucleotides: 15. From germline, CDR1 is DFQATT and CDR2 SNEGSKA (reference sequence). The CDR3 spans 12 residues. This chain's CDR3 is CSAGGRLFPGFF. The CDR3 coding sequence is TGCAGTGCAGGGGGCAGACTCTTCCCGGGATTCTTC.

Only one count was recorded for this clonotype. A much larger clone lies one base from this, so it may be a read error. The genes are TRBV27 and TRBJ2-5; tentative D call: TRBD2 (5 bases). Germline V lookup: CDR1 MNHEY, CDR2 SMNVEV (reference sequence). This CDR3 has 15 amino acids. V was cut by 7 bases and J by 1 base, with 16 bases left in between. The CDR3 DNA reads TGTGCCAGCATCACCCTGGGGAGCCCCCAAGAGACCCAGTACTTC. This sequence encodes CASITLGSPQETQYF.

The sample holds many counts of this clonotype. The gene calls are TRBV20-1 and TRBJ1-2, with TRBD1 identical over 9 bases. J gave up 6 bases and V 6 bases, and 11 bases lay outside the gene matches. There are 14 residues in the CDR3. Germline V CDR1 and CDR2: DFQATT, SNEGSKA (reference sequence). For the CDR3, the DNA is TGCAGTGCAGACTTCGGACAGGGGACAAATGGCTACACCTTC. Its protein is CSADFGQGTNGYTF.

On this clonotype: Since a much larger clone is just one base distant, this may be a read error. This chain links TRBV6-2 or TRBV6-3 with TRBJ1-2; D perhaps matches TRBD1 (6 bases). V shed 4 bases and J shed 3 bases, with 18 bases lying between them. Germline values: CDR1 MNHEY, CDR2 SVGEGT. This CDR3 contains 16 residues. The DNA of the CDR3 is TGTGCCAGCAGTTGGGCACAGGGATCTTCTGACTATGGCTACACCTTC. It encodes CASSWAQGSSDYGYTF.

The chain uses TRBV4-1 and TRBJ2-4; maybe TRBD1 (6 bases). Trimming stripped 3 bases from V and 0 bases from J, with 9 bases between. CDR1 MGHRA and CDR2 YSYEKL come from the germline V gene. This CDR3 is built from 15 residues. The CDR3 region is CASSHGQLAKNIQYF. Here the CDR3 DNA reads TGCGCCAGCAGCCATGGACAGCTAGCCAAAAACATTCAGTACTTC.

DNA for the CDR3: TGTGCCACCAGTGACCCGACTAGCGGGGGAAATTACGAGCAGTACTTC. Its translation: CATSDPTSGGNYEQYF. V is TRBV24-1 and J is TRBJ2-7; 12 bases line up with TRBD2. This CDR3 has 16 residues. In germline, CDR1 is KGHDR, CDR2 SFDVKD. Losses at the gene ends were 4 bases for V and 4 bases for J; bases not matched to a gene: 7.

This chain connects TRBV5-4 to TRBJ1-1; D not certain. V lost 0 bases to trimming and J lost 7 bases, with 10 bases between them. The CDR3 is 13 residues long. Looked up from germline, CDR1 is SGHNT and CDR2 is YYREEE (reference sequence). The CDR3 region has the DNA TGTGCCAGCAGCTTGGAGTACCGCCATGAAGCTTTCTTT. Its translation is CASSLEYRHEAFF. Looking up the rest from reference TRBV5-4 and TRBJ1-1 gives the full variable domain: ETGVTQSPTHLIKTRGQQVTLRCSSQSGHNTVSWYQQALGQGPQFIFQYYREEENGRGNFPPRFSGLQFPNYSSELNVNALELDDSALYLCASSLEYRHEAFFGQGTRLTVV.

This clonotype has only a few counts. This chain uses TRBV5-6 with TRBJ2-7, with D perhaps TRBD2 (5 bases). The CDR3 contains 16 residues. V was trimmed by 0 bases and J by 0 bases, leaving 13 bases between them. Germline-derived CDR1 and CDR2 are SGHDT and YYEEEE. As DNA, the CDR3 is TGTGCCAGCAGCTTGGGCTGGTGGAGGAGCTCCTACGAGCAGTACTTC. This codes for CASSLGWWRSSYEQYF.

This clonotype was found many times. This chain uses TRBV20-1 with TRBJ1-1, with D maybe TRBD1 (5 bases). Trimming shortened V by 5 bases and J by 4 bases, and 17 bases separated the two germline ends. Germline CDR1 reads DFQATT; CDR2 reads SNEGSKA (reference sequence). CDR3 size: 14 residues. The CDR3: CSAPPSRDGTEAFF. The CDR3 nucleotides read TGCAGTGCTCCGCCGAGCAGGGATGGCACTGAAGCTTTCTTT.

The chain is built from TRBV18 and TRBJ2-5; D may be TRBD1 (6 bases). V was cut by 3 bases and J by 2 bases, with 13 bases left in between. The germline V gene has CDR1 KGHSH and CDR2 LQKENI. The CDR3 length is 15 residues. The CDR3 DNA reads TGTGCCAGCTCACCCCTCGTGGGACAACAAGAGACCCAGTACTTC. This encodes CASSPLVGQQETQYF.

This clonotype turned up a few times. One junction end disagrees with the germline gene, perhaps due to a read error. The chain joins TRBV28 to TRBJ1-1; D is uncertain. This CDR3 is 11 amino acids long. The germline V gene has CDR1 MDHEN and CDR2 SYDVKM. CDR3 DNA sequence: TGTGCCAGCAGGCTGAAAACTGAAGCTTTCTTT. It yields the protein CASRLKTEAFF.

A remark on this clonotype: The CDR3 carries no conserved terminal phenylalanine or tryptophan, so it likely arises from a read error. The rearrangement joins TRBV5-1 to TRBJ2-1; 7 bases map to TRBD2. With V trimmed by 4 bases and J by 4 bases, 14 bases remained unmatched. Germline CDR1 SGHRS, CDR2 YFSETQ. CDR3 length equals 17 residues. The CDR3 DNA reads TGCGCCAGCAGCAGTCACCTAGGGACTACCGGATACAATGAGCAGTTCCTC. It codes for CASSSHLGTTGYNEQFL.

This clonotype has just a few counts. This chain uses TRBV14 with TRBJ2-7; possibly TRBD1 for D (5 bases). Trimming left V 0 bases short and J 7 bases short, with 10 bases between. The CDR3 is 13 residues long. Germline loops: CDR1 SGHDN, CDR2 FVKESK. DNA for the CDR3: TGTGCCAGCAGCCAAGATCGCAGGGATGAGCAGTACTTC. It codes for CASSQDRRDEQYF.

In its sample, this clonotype was seen many times. The chain has TRBV6-1 and TRBJ2-2, with D possibly matching TRBD1 (6 bases). The germline V gene encodes CDR1 MNHNS and CDR2 SASEGT. V shed 3 bases and J shed 5 bases, with 7 bases lying between them. This CDR3 is built from 13 residues. Here the CDR3 DNA reads TGTGCCAGCAGTGACAGGGGTACCGGGGAGCTGTTTTTT. This translates into CASSDRGTGELFF.

In the case of this clonotype: The junction departs from the called germline gene at one end, perhaps through a read error. The chain uses TRBV2 and TRBJ1-6, with unresolved D. The CDR3 contains 14 residues. Germline V gene sequence: CDR1 SNHLY, CDR2 FYNNEI. CDR3 sequence (DNA): TGTGCTAGCAGGCCGAGTGGGTTGAATCCACCCCTCCACTTT. Protein sequence: CASRPSGLNPPLHF.

This clonotype was detected only a few times. The genes are TRBV15 and TRBJ2-1, with D possibly being TRBD2 (6 bases). Trimming removed 1 base at V and 0 bases at J, with 13 bases between. CDR1 and CDR2 from the germline V gene are LNHNV and YYDKDF (reference sequence). The CDR3 covers 17 residues. In nucleotides, the CDR3 is TGTGCCACCAGCAGAGCGTCCGGGGGAAGCTCCTACAATGAGCAGTTCTTC. It codes for CATSRASGGSSYNEQFF.

In this sample, this clonotype turned up many times. V is TRBV29-1 and J is TRBJ2-3; TRBD1 might be the D (6 bases). From germline, CDR1 is SQVTM and CDR2 ANQGSEA. Trimming took 3 bases from V and 1 from J, leaving 8 bases between them. The CDR3 contains 13 residues. CDR3 in DNA: TGCAGCGTTGACTACAGGGGCACAGATACGCAGTATTTT. Protein product: CSVDYRGTDTQYF.

The chain employs TRBV30 and TRBJ2-5; D may correspond to TRBD1 or TRBD2 (6 bases each). The germline V gene encodes CDR1 GTSNPN and CDR2 SVGIG (reference sequence). V was cut by 4 bases and J by 5 bases, with 11 bases left in between. The CDR3 consists of 12 residues. In DNA form, the CDR3 reads TGTGCCTGGAATCGGGGGCAGGAGACCCAGTACTTC. It is translated as CAWNRGQETQYF. The full variable domain, its missing parts supplied by reference TRBV30 and TRBJ2-5, is SQTIHQWPATLVQPVGSPLSLECTVEGTSNPNLYWYRQAAGRGLQLLFYSVGIGQISSEVPQNLSASRPQDRQFILSSKKLLLSDSGFYLCAWNRGQETQYFGPGTRLLVL.

A remark on this clonotype: A much larger clone lies one base from this, so it may be a read error. The chain combines TRBV3-1 with TRBJ2-7, with TRBD2 as a possible D gene (6 bases). Germline V gene lookup returns CDR1 LGHDT and CDR2 YNNKEL (reference sequence). Trimming left V 0 bases short and J 3 bases short, with 12 bases between. The CDR3 is 15 amino acids. In nucleotides, the CDR3 is TGTGCCAGCAGCCAAGATCCAGCGGGTGGCTACGAGCAGTACTTC. Residues: CASSQDPAGGYEQYF.

About this clonotype: One base away lies a much larger clone, so this may be a sequencing read error. This chain connects TRBV20-1 to TRBJ1-1; perhaps TRBD1 as D (5 bases). The CDR3 contains 12 residues. The V gene's germline CDR1 is DFQATT and CDR2 SNEGSKA (reference sequence). CDR3 in amino acids: CSALSGVTEASF. CDR3 nucleotides: TGCAGTGCATTGTCGGGGGTCACTGAAGCTTCCTTT.

This clonotype was counted only a few times. V is TRBV18 and J is TRBJ1-1; TRBD1 is a possible D gene (5 bases). The CDR3 runs to 15 residues. With 6 bases removed from V and 1 base from J, the gap between germline ends came to 15 bases. Germline values: CDR1 KGHSH, CDR2 LQKENI. The CDR3 region has the DNA TGTGCCAGCTCGCGACAGCCGGGAAGGAACACTGAAGCTTTCTTT. This codes for CASSRQPGRNTEAFF.

This rearrangement joins TRBV6-1 to TRBJ2-1; 9 bases are a match to TRBD2. The CDR3 consists of 14 residues. After removal of 6 bases from V and 4 bases from J, the junction contained 4 bases not matched to a gene. The germline V gene encodes CDR1 MNHNS and CDR2 SASEGT. CDR3 amino acids: CASRTAGGYNEQFF. The CDR3 region has the DNA TGTGCCAGCAGGACAGCGGGGGGTTACAATGAGCAGTTCTTC.

This clonotype was seen a handful of times. A much larger clone lies one base from this, so it may be a read error. This chain connects TRBV28 to TRBJ1-1; TRBD1 might be the D (6 bases). CDR1 and CDR2 from the germline V gene are MDHEN and SYDVKM. This CDR3 is built from 14 residues. V was cut by 5 bases and J by 6 bases, with 16 bases left in between. The CDR3 DNA is TGTGCCAGCAGTATGGGGGGGGCTCAGGCTGAAGCTTTCTTT. This codes for CASSMGGAQAEAFF.

This clonotype was seen ten or more times. The V and J genes are TRBV7-9 and TRBJ2-7; D remains ambiguous. With 4 bases removed from V and 2 bases from J, the gap between germline ends came to 9 bases. CDR1 is SEHNR and CDR2 is FQNEAQ in the germline V gene (reference sequence). The CDR3 has 13 amino acids. CDR3 nucleotides: TGTGCCAGCAGCTCGGTCAGCCCCTACGAGCAGTACTTC. Translation gives CASSSVSPYEQYF.